The 11 T cell receptor beta chains below come from one sample, sequenced in a study of T cells in localized non-small cell lung cancer. Produced via immunoSEQ multiplex PCR; TCRdb's table is partial and in-frame only. The sample includes 70,000 to 75,000 clones, 65% to 85% seen only once; the top ten take 1% to 1.5%. The source was peripheral blood, collected before any cancer treatment. These receptors all stem from an older female donor with stage I lung adenocarcinoma.

The chain is built from TRBV28 and TRBJ2-3, with 7 bases fitting TRBD2. V was pared by 6 bases and J by 14 bases, with 8 bases of the junction left unmatched. CDR3 length: 11 amino acids. Germline V lookup: CDR1 MDHEN, CDR2 SYDVKM. CDR3 bases: TGTGCCAGCAGGGGTCGGACTAGTTCGTATTTT. Protein product: CASRGRTSSYF.

CDR3 DNA sequence: TGTGCCAGTAGTATCGTTTGGGGGGACAACTACGAGCAGTACTTC. Amino acids: CASSIVWGDNYEQYF. This chain joins TRBV19 and TRBJ2-7; D may match TRBD1 or TRBD2 (6 bases each). The germline V gene encodes CDR1 LNHDA and CDR2 SQIVND (reference sequence). V shed 3 bases and J shed 3 bases, with 15 bases lying between them. CDR3 size: 15 residues.

The chain employs TRBV25-1 and TRBJ2-3, with 16 bases lining up with TRBD2. Losses at the gene ends were 4 bases for V and 8 bases for J; bases not matched to a gene: 3. Germline V lookup: CDR1 MGHDK, CDR2 SYGVNS. The CDR3 spans 15 residues. CDR3 nucleotide sequence: TGTGCCAGCAGTGTGGGACTAGCGGGAGGGACTACGCAGTATTTT. It translates to CASSVGLAGGTTQYF.

The chain recombines TRBV11-3 with TRBJ1-4, with D uncertain. V lost 5 bases and J lost 8, with 15 bases in between. Germline V CDR1 and CDR2: SGHNT, YENEEA. This CDR3 is built from 14 residues. DNA for the CDR3: TGTGCCAGCAGCCCTTCCGGGGTGTGGGAAAAACTGTTTTTT. It specifies CASSPSGVWEKLFF.

This clone has more than one count but fewer than ten. The chain is built from TRBV27 and TRBJ2-3; D remains unclear. V shed 8 bases and J shed 7 bases, with 13 bases lying between them. Germline loops: CDR1 MNHEY, CDR2 SMNVEV (reference sequence). CDR3 length: 12 amino acids. The CDR3 bases are TGTGCCAGCGGATCCCCGAGATATACGCAGTATTTT. This gives the protein CASGSPRYTQYF.

The V call is TRBV11-2, the J call TRBJ2-7; unclear D gene. The germline V gene has CDR1 SGHAT and CDR2 FQNNGV. The CDR3 covers 12 residues. V gave up 1 base and J gave up 4 bases, with 5 bases separating them. Written as DNA, the CDR3 is TGTGCCAGCAGCTTAGTTCAGTACGAGCAGTACTTC. Its translation: CASSLVQYEQYF.

The V and J genes are TRBV7-2 and TRBJ2-3, with 8 bases identical to TRBD2. V shed 4 bases and J 3 bases; nucleotides not matched to a gene: 3. The V gene's germline CDR1 is SGHTA and CDR2 FQGNSA. CDR3 length: 14 amino acids. CDR3 bases: TGTGCCAGCAGCTCGACTAGCGAGACAGATACGCAGTATTTT. Amino acids: CASSSTSETDTQYF.

The V and J genes are TRBV5-1 and TRBJ1-4; D call uncertain. The ends were cut back, 0 bases at V and 3 bases at J, with 6 bases in the middle. Germline V gene lookup returns CDR1 SGHRS and CDR2 YFSETQ. The CDR3 has 14 residues. The CDR3 loop reads CASSLAQPNEKLFF. CDR3 in DNA: TGCGCCAGCAGCTTGGCACAGCCTAATGAAAAACTGTTTTTT.

The rearrangement joins TRBV18 to TRBJ2-1, with 7 bases aligning to TRBD1. Germline CDR1 reads KGHSH; CDR2 reads LQKENI. The CDR3 runs 16 residues. The V and J ends lost 4 bases and 2 bases, in that order; junction bases with no gene match: 8. CDR3 protein: CASSRIPGQPYNEQFF. CDR3 DNA: TGTGCCAGCTCACGGATACCGGGACAGCCCTACAATGAGCAGTTCTTC.

The DNA of the CDR3 is TGTGCCAGCAGCTGCCTAGGGACAGCCTCCTACGAGCAGTACTTC. Translated, it gives CASSCLGTASYEQYF. The chain recombines TRBV11-3 with TRBJ2-7, with 7 nucleotides matching TRBD1. Germline V gene data show CDR1 as SGHNT and CDR2 as YENEEA. V lost 4 bases and J lost 0; bases outside the gene matches: 6. CDR3 length equals 15 residues.

This clone occurred once. V is TRBV10-3 and J is TRBJ2-3, with 8 bases fitting TRBD2. This CDR3 comprises 15 residues. V shed 10 bases and J 4 bases; nucleotides not matched to a gene: 13. Germline lookup yields CDR1 ENHRY and CDR2 SYGVKD. CDR3 in DNA: TGTGCCACCGAGTCGCCGGGAGGGCCCGCAGATACGCAGTATTTT. Translating it yields CATESPGGPADTQYF.